This T cell receptor beta chain was captured by sequencing in a study of spatial heterogeneity in lung cancer. Study as a whole: Alpha-chain sequences were consistently detected in smaller numbers than beta-chain sequences. Each unique TCR and UMI combination was seen more than ten times on average in raw reads. General observations from the study: Blood carried ubiquitous expanded tumor TCRs more at resection than follow-up.

In regard to this clonotype: Its antigen is undetermined. This beta chain turned up in a library designed for alpha chains; as an off-target read, its abundance says little.

The time point was: sample taken at primary tumor resection. Unsorted whole RNA from tumor, nontumor lung or frozen PBMC underwent sequencing. Samples were donated by 72 untreated early-stage non-small cell lung cancer patients. TCRdb reprocessed the 5' RACE reads via MiXCR and lists one record per CDR3 protein. Of under 500 distinct CDR3 sequences listed, about 36% were seen once; the top ten hold about 73%. The germline V gene encodes CDR1 LGHDT and CDR2 YNNKEL (reference sequence). There are 15 residues in the CDR3. The V and J ends lost 1 base and 2 bases respectively, with 9 bases between them. The chain combines TRBV3-1 with TRBJ1-3; D gene uncertain. This clonotype was obtained from a male donor with early-stage non-small cell lung cancer. Sequenced material: PBMCs, taken at surgery. CDR3 nucleotide sequence: TGTGCCAGCAGCCAAGTAGCCGGGGCTGGAAACACCATATATTTT. Protein product: CASSQVAGAGNTIYF.